The subject of this entry is one T cell receptor (beta chain). V was shortened by 1 base and J by 0 bases, with 8 bases between the two germline ends. The germline V gene encodes CDR1 SEHNR and CDR2 FQNEAQ (reference sequence). The CDR3 length is 15 residues. The record originates from a study of blood T cell repertoires in COVID-19. Data came from immunoSEQ multiplex PCR; TCRdb stores just in-frame clones and leaves some out. The profile covers about 200,000 clones, with more than 70% appearing a single time and 18% taken by the ten largest. The rearrangement joins TRBV7-9 to TRBJ2-3; unclear D gene. This clonotype originated in a man aged 50-60 years with COVID-19, enrolled during active disease. The sample comprised peripheral blood. The CDR3 spells CASSLGVSSTDTQYF. Here the CDR3 DNA reads TGTGCCAGCAGCTTAGGTGTTTCGAGCACAGATACGCAGTATTTT.